This T cell receptor beta chain was captured in a study of blood T cell repertoires in COVID-19. Across the whole study: The United States, Italy and Spain supplied acute and convalescent COVID-19 samples.

In the authors' workflow: Scientists estimated how many nucleated cells there were by amplifying reference gene primers. The protocol was immunoSEQ multiplex PCR, while the TCRdb copy is restricted to in-frame clones and leaves out a portion. The D gene and trimming were derived from the DNA, and the V and J assignments and clone size from that table. The table has fewer than 65,000 clones, roughly nine tenths seen once. The germline V and J ends were trimmed by 1 base and 6 bases, with 12 bases remaining between them. Germline values: CDR1 LGHDT, CDR2 YNNKEL (reference sequence). The CDR3 loop spans 14 amino acids. Seattle patients were enrolled during active infection and followed longitudinally.

The sequence came from a woman aged 60-70 years with COVID-19, enrolled during active disease. The chain employs TRBV3-1 (or the pseudogene TRBV3-2) and TRBJ1-2; D is possibly TRBD1 (6 bases). The sample comprised peripheral blood. CDR3 nucleotides: TGTGCCAGCAGCCAAGTAGTTCAGGGGCATGGCTACACCTTC. Protein: CASSQVVQGHGYTF.